This record looks at one T cell receptor (beta chain) sequence and its context. Its antigen is unknown. The primer mix had 60 Vbeta and 13 Jbeta primers. Generated by immunoSEQ multiplex PCR, the TCRdb table keeps only in-frame clones and is missing some. The repertoire table contains roughly 53,000 clones. Every donor was a healthy person donating bone marrow. This specimen comes from a study of cytomegalovirus exposure and HLA in healthy donors. The study's findings and limits: CMV serostatus alone was available as immune exposure information.

This TCR was sampled from a female donor in good health and CMV-seronegative. The sequencing sample was made of PBMCs.

The CDR3 DNA is TGCGCCAGCCGGGGAACCCTGAAGAACACTGAAGCTTTCTTT. Translated, it gives CASRGTLKNTEAFF. The J gene is TRBJ1-1, the V gene TRBV4-1; no reliable D call. Per germline, CDR1 MGHRA and CDR2 YSYEKL. This CDR3 is built from 14 residues. Deletions cut 8 bases from V and 1 base from J, with 14 bases between.